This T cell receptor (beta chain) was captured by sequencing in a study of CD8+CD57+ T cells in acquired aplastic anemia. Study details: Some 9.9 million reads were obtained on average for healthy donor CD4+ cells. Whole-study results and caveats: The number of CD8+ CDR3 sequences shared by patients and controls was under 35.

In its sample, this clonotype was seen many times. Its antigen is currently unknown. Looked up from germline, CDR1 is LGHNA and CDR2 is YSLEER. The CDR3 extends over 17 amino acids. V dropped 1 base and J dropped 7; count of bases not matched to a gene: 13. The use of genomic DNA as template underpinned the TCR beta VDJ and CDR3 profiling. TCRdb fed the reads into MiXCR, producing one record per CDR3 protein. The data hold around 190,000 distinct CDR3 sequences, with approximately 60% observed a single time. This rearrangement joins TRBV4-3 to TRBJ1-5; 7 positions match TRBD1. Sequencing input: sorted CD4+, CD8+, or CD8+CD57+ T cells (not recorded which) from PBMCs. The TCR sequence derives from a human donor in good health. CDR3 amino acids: CASSQVVPTGDGQPQHF. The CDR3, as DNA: TGCGCCAGCAGCCAAGTAGTCCCCACAGGGGACGGACAGCCCCAGCATTTT.